One sample yielded the 3 T cell receptor beta chains listed below, sequenced in a study of response to subunit inactivated influenza vaccine. TCRdb processed the RT-PCR reads anew with MiXCR; each CDR3 protein has one entry. The sample lists about 540,000 distinct CDR3 sequences, roughly 25% occurring once. The data were also submitted as part of a second study, on T cells expressing NK-cell markers. That publication notes: As the method of synthesis, 5'RACE template switching with UMIs yielded TCR beta cDNA.

This specimen was CD4+ T cells sorted from PBMCs, taken roughly 13 days after vaccination. These TCRs come from a man between 45 and 60 years old who received an inactivated influenza vaccine.

This clonotype was recorded a few times. The genes are TRBV4-2 and TRBJ2-3, with 11 positions matching TRBD1. Germline values: CDR1 LGHNA, CDR2 YNFKEQ. The CDR3 runs 17 residues. The trim removed 1 base at V and 0 bases at J, leaving 3 bases unmatched. CDR3 in amino acids: CASSQADRGRSTDTQYF. In nucleotides, the CDR3 is TGTGCCAGCAGCCAAGCGGACAGGGGGCGAAGCACAGATACGCAGTATTTT.

This chain links TRBV20-1 with TRBJ2-2; D assignment may be TRBD1 or TRBD2 (6 bases each). This CDR3 spans 15 amino acids. V was clipped by 1 base and J by 1 base, with 10 bases between them. Germline assignment: CDR1 DFQATT and CDR2 SNEGSKA (reference sequence). CDR3 nucleotide sequence: TGCAGTGCTAGAGTCGGGGGCCTGAACACCGGGGAGCTGTTTTTT. Protein product: CSARVGGLNTGELFF.

This clonotype was detected many times. The chain has TRBV10-2 and TRBJ1-6; D is undetermined. In germline, CDR1 is WSHSY, CDR2 SAAADI. The CDR3 spans 13 residues. V was clipped by 5 bases and J by 7 bases, with 9 bases between them. The CDR3 loop is CASSPDQNSPLHF. The DNA for the CDR3 is TGCGCCAGCAGTCCGGACCAAAATTCACCCCTCCACTTT.